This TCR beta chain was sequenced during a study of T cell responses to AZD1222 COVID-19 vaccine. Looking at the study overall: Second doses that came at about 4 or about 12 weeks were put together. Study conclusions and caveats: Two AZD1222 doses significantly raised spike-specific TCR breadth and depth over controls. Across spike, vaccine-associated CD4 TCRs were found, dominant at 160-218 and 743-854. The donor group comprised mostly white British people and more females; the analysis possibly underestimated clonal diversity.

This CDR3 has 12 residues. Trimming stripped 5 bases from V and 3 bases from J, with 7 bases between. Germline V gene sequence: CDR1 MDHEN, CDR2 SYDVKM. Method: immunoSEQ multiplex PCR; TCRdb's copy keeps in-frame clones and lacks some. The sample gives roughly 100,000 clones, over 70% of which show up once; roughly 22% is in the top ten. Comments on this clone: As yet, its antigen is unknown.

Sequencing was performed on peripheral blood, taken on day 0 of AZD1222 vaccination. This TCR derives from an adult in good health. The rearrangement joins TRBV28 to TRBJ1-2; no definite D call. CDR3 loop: CASSPLYYGYTF. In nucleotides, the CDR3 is TGTGCCAGCAGTCCATTATACTATGGCTACACCTTC.